This TCR beta chain is from a study of siplizumab effects on memory and regulatory T cells (dated by TCRdb to about 2019). Regarding the study in general: The study examined how the anti-CD2 antibody siplizumab affects alloreactive T-cell subsets in allogeneic mixed lymphocyte reactions built from human PBMCs.

Additional sequencing covered unstimulated subsets from a few donor pairs, namely CD8+ effector memory, CD4+ naive, CD8+ TEMRA, CD4+ memory and CD8+ naive. Sorted unstimulated T cells and proliferating T cells recovered from mixed lymphocyte reactions were subjected to TCRbeta CDR3 sequencing. Fresh whole blood from some eleven HLA-typed healthy donors was used to isolate PBMCs. Findings and caveats that apply to the study as a whole: In reactions with siplizumab, an average of approximately 69% of mappable alloreactive CD4+ clones were Treg-derived, compared with 26.9% in control reactions. Sequences below about 10^-5 frequency were poorly captured, so only a minor fraction of alloreactive clones could be mapped to unstimulated subsets. A naive or memory phenotype could not be assigned to roughly 80-95% of proliferating CD4+ or CD8+ clones. Siplizumab significantly reduced the cumulative frequency of alloreactive sequences traceable to unstimulated CD4+ memory T cells. Whether proliferating Tregs from siplizumab cultures were suppressive was not functionally confirmed. Compared with memory T cells, unstimulated naive T cells appeared more diverse, and naive cells seemed to make a substantial contribution to the alloresponse.

On this clone: Its cognate antigen has yet to be identified. No base quality information exists; no much larger clone differs at one position.

The cysteine opens and the phenylalanine closes a CDR3 of 13 amino acids. The only DNA kept is the CDR3, 39 bases in frame from the first base. The germline V gene encodes CDR1 SGHDN and CDR2 FVKESK. V is cut by 9 bases and J by 2 bases, and the space between the germline ends is 8 bases. Library preparation used the immunoSEQ multiplex PCR assay. Each sample had 85,000 to 100,000 TCR templates assayed by the deep sequencing platform. Genomic DNA extracted from sorted T cells was used for TCRbeta CDR3 sequencing. The original pipeline was this. The R programming language was used for clonal analysis of the TCRbeta CDR3 data. Alloreactive CD4+ and CD8+ clones were defined by comparing unstimulated samples with post-reaction CFSE-low samples. By matching sequences to the repertoires of sorted unstimulated Treg and non-Treg cells, each alloreactive CD4+ clone was assigned a regulatory or non-regulatory origin. TCRdb took this table from immuneACCESS and kept in-frame rearrangements with V and J called. Such tables lack part of the clones; where checked against another copy, unresolved V genes explain under half of the gap, and the rest is unexplained. The V and J calls and clone size come from that table; D and trimming were worked out from the DNA. The sample yields tens of thousands of clones; around 90% were counted once. The top ten clonotypes cover roughly 0.25% of the sample.

This receptor was taken from a human donor in good health. This chain joins TRBV14 to TRBJ2-6, with the D gene not clear enough to name. Material for sequencing was naive CD4+ T cells sorted from blood. The cell subset or site label, read with the paper, signifies: unstimulated naive T cells. The CDR3 reads CASSRPGANVLTF. The DNA is TGTGCCAGTTCTAGGCCTGGGGCCAACGTCCTGACTTTC.